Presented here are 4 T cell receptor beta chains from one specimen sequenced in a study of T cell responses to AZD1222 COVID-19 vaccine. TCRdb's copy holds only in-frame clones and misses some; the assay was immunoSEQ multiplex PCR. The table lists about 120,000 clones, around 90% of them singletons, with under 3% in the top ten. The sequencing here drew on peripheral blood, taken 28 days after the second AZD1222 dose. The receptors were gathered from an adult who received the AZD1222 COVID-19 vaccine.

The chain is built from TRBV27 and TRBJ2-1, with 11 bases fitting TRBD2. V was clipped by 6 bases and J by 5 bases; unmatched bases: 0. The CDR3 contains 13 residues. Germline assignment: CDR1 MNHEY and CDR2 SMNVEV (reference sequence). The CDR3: CASRTSGDNEQFF. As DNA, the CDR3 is TGTGCCAGCAGGACTAGCGGGGACAATGAGCAGTTCTTC.

The CDR3 is CASTLGVGRHQPQHF. CDR3 nucleotide sequence: TGTGCCAGCACCCTAGGGGTAGGGAGGCATCAGCCCCAGCATTTT. The chain uses TRBV7-8 and TRBJ1-5; perhaps TRBD1 as D (5 bases). Germline V gene data show CDR1 as SGHVS and CDR2 as FQNEAQ. CDR3 length equals 15 residues. Trimming left V 7 bases short and J 5 bases short, with 18 bases between.

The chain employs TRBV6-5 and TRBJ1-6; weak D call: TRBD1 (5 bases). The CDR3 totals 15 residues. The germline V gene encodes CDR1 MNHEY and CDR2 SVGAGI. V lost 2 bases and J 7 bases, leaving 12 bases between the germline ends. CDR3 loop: CASSYGTTGNSPLHF. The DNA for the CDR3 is TGTGCCAGCAGTTACGGGACTACAGGCAATTCACCCCTCCACTTT.

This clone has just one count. The CDR3 sequence: CASSETGLLRNTIYF. The CDR3 nucleotides read TGTGCCAGCAGTGAGACAGGCCTCCTACGGAACACCATATATTTT. J is TRBJ1-3 and V is TRBV2; weak D call: TRBD1 (6 bases). The CDR3 sequence is 15 residues long. V lost 3 bases, J lost 7 bases, and 16 bases lay in between. CDR1 and CDR2 (germline): SNHLY, FYNNEI.